This TCR beta chain was recorded in a study of blood T cell repertoires in COVID-19. About the study: Collection of acute and convalescent COVID-19 samples took place in the United States, Italy and Spain. PBMCs, B-cell-depleted T cells, or T cells were the source of the cDNA or gDNA that made up the material.

The data were produced by immunoSEQ multiplex PCR, yet TCRdb's version contains in-frame clones alone and is incomplete. There are about 99,000 clones in the sample; roughly four fifths occur only once, and 4% to 5.5% lies in the top ten. This clone was recorded once. The V end lost 1 base, the J end lost 7 bases, and 13 bases lay between the germline ends. The CDR3 is 14 amino acids. Germline lookup yields CDR1 SGHTA and CDR2 FQGNSA. Input material: peripheral blood. The rearrangement joins TRBV7-2 to TRBJ1-2; no clear D gene. This clonotype originated in a man in his fifties or sixties with acute or convalescent COVID-19. CDR3 protein: CASSLVRRSGGYTF. DNA for the CDR3: TGTGCCAGCAGCTTAGTACGGAGGTCTGGTGGCTACACCTTC.